The clone carrying this TCR beta chain turned up a few times. The antigen is unknown. Constant-segment primers were used for 5'RACE, and the resulting TCR alpha and TCR beta cDNA libraries carried sample barcodes and UMIs. TCRdb processed the 5' RACE reads anew with MiXCR; each CDR3 protein has one entry. The data show about 270,000 distinct CDR3 sequences, with roughly 16% seen just once and around 23% held by the top ten. This entry is derived from a study of T-cell memory formation after mild COVID-19. Study summary: TCR clusters were mostly confined to one donor each. Whole-study results and caveats: A subset of responding clones appeared in pre-infection memory, suggesting cross-reactive memory joined.

V dropped 0 bases and J dropped 6 bases, with 16 bases sitting between them. This CDR3 is built from 16 residues. CDR1 LGHNA and CDR2 YSLEER come from the germline V gene. The specimen sequenced was PBMCs or a T cell subset sorted from them (not recorded which). This TCR was sampled from a man between 18 and 35 years old who had mild COVID-19 (a few samples of this study predate the infection). Cell type and time point are not known. The V call is TRBV4-3, the J call TRBJ2-3; tentative D call: TRBD2 (7 bases). Here the CDR3 reads CASSQDQGGAEDTQYF. In DNA, the CDR3 is TGCGCCAGCAGCCAAGATCAAGGGGGGGCGGAGGATACGCAGTATTTT.